This is a list of T cell receptor beta chains from one sample in a study of graft-versus-host responses after intestinal transplantation. TCRdb's copy holds only in-frame clones and misses some; the assay was immunoSEQ multiplex PCR. The sample holds 3,500 to 5,000 clones, over 65% seen once. The sample was ileum tissue, taken 17 days after transplant. All receptors derive from a human patient who received an intestinal transplant, so some T cells may come from the graft donor. The conserved cysteine and the conserved F or W are not part of the CDR3 here.

>TRBJ2-2|TRBV27
ASSLSEGSGELF
>TRBJ1-5|TRBV28
ASRSTVYSNQPQH
>TRBJ2-1|TRBV5-1
ASSLPSGGGYNEQF
>TRBJ2-1|TRBV14
ASSQERWGRLAGGKTLNEQF
>TRBJ2-5|TRBV13
ASSLFDRGGETQY
>TRBJ2-2|TRBV14
ASSQRASANTGELF
>TRBJ2-4|TRBV7-9
ASSLDRQGTKNIQY
>TRBJ1-2|TRBV30
AWKSLTEIANYGYT
>TRBJ2-2|TRBV9
ASSGRYTGELF
>TRBJ2-2|TRBV28
ASSFWRGGGELF
>TRBJ2-7|TRBV29-1
SVDRGSGFGEQY
>TRBJ1-1|TRBV5-4
ASSPRPREGEAF
>TRBJ1-5|TRBV7-8
ASSLALRGQTNQPQH
>TRBJ2-3|TRBV19
ASSISGSTDTQY
>TRBJ1-1|TRBV20-1
SAKWDRGAF
>TRBJ2-3|TRBV9
ASSVASTDTQY
>TRBJ1-2|TRBV6-5
ASSSGGANGYT
>TRBJ1-1|TRBV21-1
ASSKQGRGNTEAF
>TRBJ2-5|TRBV28
ASSLFPGGRIRETQY
>TRBJ2-2|TRBV11-2
ASSSVVTTGELF
>TRBJ2-3|TRBV6-5
ASSRQGARTDTQY
>TRBJ1-6|TRBV19
ASRTEVWNSPLH
>TRBJ1-1|TRBV4-3
ASSQQGGLTEAF
>TRBJ1-3|TRBV28
ASSPGGGLMTGNTIY
>TRBJ2-2|TRBV5-4
ASSLGLAGDTGELF
>TRBJ1-6|TRBV5-4
ASSFIDTRSPLH
>TRBJ2-2|TRBV19
ASSTATDTGELF
>TRBJ2-7|TRBV6-6
ASSSLDEQY
>TRBJ1-4|TRBV6-5
ASRTGSVREKLF
>TRBJ2-1|TRBV27
ASSLGALSYNEQF
>TRBJ1-2|TRBV30
AWTLTGDYGYT
>TRBJ2-1|TRBV9
ASSVVLGGADEQF
>TRBJ2-1|TRBV28
ASRLPYNEQF
>TRBJ1-3|TRBV14
ASSQDWTGQNTIY
>TRBJ2-1|TRBV9
ASSPLSAGYEQF
>TRBJ2-3|TRBV6-6
ASSLGQAARTDTQY
>TRBJ2-2|TRBV5-4
ASSPTPTNTGELF
>TRBJ2-5|TRBV7-2
ASSLTRGLETQY
>TRBJ2-3|TRBV6-5
ASSHRDTQY
>TRBJ2-2|TRBV9
ASSPRLLAGGTNTGELF
>TRBJ2-1|TRBV23-1
ASSLQGALYNEQF
>TRBJ2-1|TRBV2
ASNALALNEQF
>TRBJ2-3|TRBV10-3
AISTSGGEADTQY
>TRBJ2-1|TRBV7-8
ASSYPGTASPGDEQF
>TRBJ2-3|TRBV5-1
ASSLLLGTSGGDTQY
>TRBJ2-3|TRBV9
ASSVEDSATQY
>TRBJ1-6|TRBV6-1
ASRQTGDGRSPLH
>TRBJ2-1|TRBV28
ASSLRETAYNEQF